A single sample is the source of the 2 T cell receptor beta chains below, sequenced in a study of T cell responses to AZD1222 COVID-19 vaccine (dated by TCRdb to the early 2020s). The library was prepared using the immunoSEQ multiplex PCR assay. TCRdb took this table from immuneACCESS and kept in-frame rearrangements with V and J called. Such tables lack part of the clones; where checked against another copy, unresolved V genes explain under half of the gap, and the rest is unexplained. Counted in this sample were tens of thousands of clones; almost 80% of them appeared once. The ten biggest clones cover about 21% of the sample. The time point label corresponds to: baseline before first vaccination. The input for sequencing was peripheral blood, taken on day 0 of AZD1222 vaccination. These receptors were obtained from an adult in good health.

This sequence joins TRBV5-1 and TRBJ2-2, with a weak D call TRBD1 (6 bases). The CDR3 is 14 amino acids. Deletions cut 1 base from V and 6 bases from J, with 10 bases between. CDR1 is SGHRS, CDR2 YFSETQ, per germline. The chain's CDR3 is CASSLNRVAGELFF. The CDR3 DNA reads TGCGCCAGCAGCTTGAACAGGGTAGCCGGGGAGCTGTTTTTT. Using reference TRBV5-1 and TRBJ2-2 for the parts outside the CDR3, the full variable domain is KAGVTQTPRYLIKTRGQQVTLSCSPISGHRSVSWYQQTPGQGLQFLFEYFSETQRNKGNFPGRFSGRQFSNSRSEMNVSTLELGDSALYLCASSLNRVAGELFFGEGSRLTVL.

The rearrangement links TRBV11-2 to TRBJ1-5; 12 bases fit TRBD1. The trim removed 5 bases at V and 6 bases at J, leaving 8 bases unmatched. The CDR3 has 16 residues. Germline CDR1 reads SGHAT; CDR2 reads FQNNGV. The CDR3 here is CASSLGGTGGGQPQHF. The CDR3 region has the DNA TGTGCCAGCAGCCTAGGGGGGACAGGGGGCGGTCAGCCCCAGCATTTT.